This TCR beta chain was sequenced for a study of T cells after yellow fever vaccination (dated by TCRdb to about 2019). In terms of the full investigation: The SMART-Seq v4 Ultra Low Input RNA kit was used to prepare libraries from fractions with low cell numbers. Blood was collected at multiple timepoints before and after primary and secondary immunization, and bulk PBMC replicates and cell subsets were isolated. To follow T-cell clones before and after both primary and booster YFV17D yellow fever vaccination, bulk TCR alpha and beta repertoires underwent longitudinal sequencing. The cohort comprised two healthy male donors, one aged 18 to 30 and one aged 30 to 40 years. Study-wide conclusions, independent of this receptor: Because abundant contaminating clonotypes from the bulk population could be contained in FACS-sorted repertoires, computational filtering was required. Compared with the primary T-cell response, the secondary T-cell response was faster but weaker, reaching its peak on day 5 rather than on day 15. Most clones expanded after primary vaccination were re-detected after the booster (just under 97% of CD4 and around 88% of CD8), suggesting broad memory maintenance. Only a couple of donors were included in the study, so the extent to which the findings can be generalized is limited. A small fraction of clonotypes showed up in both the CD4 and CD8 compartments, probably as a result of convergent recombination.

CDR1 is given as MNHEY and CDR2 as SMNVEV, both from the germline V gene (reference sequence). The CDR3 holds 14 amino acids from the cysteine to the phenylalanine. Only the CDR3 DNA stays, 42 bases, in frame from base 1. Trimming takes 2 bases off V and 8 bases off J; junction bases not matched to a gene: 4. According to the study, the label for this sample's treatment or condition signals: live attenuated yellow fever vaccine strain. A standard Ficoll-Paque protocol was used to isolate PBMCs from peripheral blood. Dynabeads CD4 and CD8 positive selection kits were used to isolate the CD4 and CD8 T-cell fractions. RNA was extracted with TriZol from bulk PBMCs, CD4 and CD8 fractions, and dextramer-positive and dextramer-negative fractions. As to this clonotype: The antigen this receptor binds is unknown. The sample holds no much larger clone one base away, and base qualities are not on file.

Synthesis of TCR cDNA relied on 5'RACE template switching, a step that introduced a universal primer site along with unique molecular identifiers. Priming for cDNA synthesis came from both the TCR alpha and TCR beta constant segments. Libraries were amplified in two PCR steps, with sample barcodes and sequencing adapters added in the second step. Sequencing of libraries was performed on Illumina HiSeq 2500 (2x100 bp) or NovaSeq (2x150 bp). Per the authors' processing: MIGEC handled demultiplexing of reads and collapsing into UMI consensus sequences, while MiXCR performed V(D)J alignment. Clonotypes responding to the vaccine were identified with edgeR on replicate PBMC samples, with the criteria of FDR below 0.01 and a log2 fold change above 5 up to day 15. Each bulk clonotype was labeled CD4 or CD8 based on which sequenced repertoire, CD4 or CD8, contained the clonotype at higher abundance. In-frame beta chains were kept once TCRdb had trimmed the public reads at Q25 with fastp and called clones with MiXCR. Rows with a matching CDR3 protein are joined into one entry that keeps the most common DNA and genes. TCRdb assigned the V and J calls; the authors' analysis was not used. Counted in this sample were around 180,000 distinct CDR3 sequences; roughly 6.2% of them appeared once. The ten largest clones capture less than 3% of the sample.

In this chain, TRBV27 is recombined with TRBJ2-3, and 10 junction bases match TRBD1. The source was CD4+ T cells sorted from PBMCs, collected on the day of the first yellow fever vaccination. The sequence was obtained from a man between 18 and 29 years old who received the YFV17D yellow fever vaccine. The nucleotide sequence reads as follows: TGTGCCAGCAGTTTACCCGGGACAGGGGTTACGCAGTATTTT. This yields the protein CASSLPGTGVTQYF.